The subject of this entry is one T cell receptor (beta chain). The antigen it recognizes is unknown. Within one base of it there is no much larger clone, and no base qualities were kept. Sample time point, as interpreted from the label and publication: about 28 days (+/-7) after the second vaccine dose. AZD1222 recipients whose second dose came at about 4 weeks and those whose second dose came at about 12 weeks were combined into one group, since spike-specific TCR depth and breadth did not differ between the two schedules. Vaccinee samples were obtained from the UK trials COV001 and COV002, which included a single-blind randomized controlled phase 2/3 trial of AZD1222 (ChAdOx1 nCoV-19) in healthy adults. For TCRbeta chain sequencing, PBMC samples from trial participants were taken at day 0 and at day 28 after the second dose. CDR1 and CDR2 are read off the germline V gene (reference sequence) as LNHNV and YYDKDF. The germline ends are 17 bases apart after V is trimmed by 3 bases and J by 0 bases. The CDR3 starts with the cysteine, ends with the phenylalanine, and has 17 residues. Kept here is only the CDR3 DNA, which spans 51 bases and is read in frame from base 1.

The CDR3 regions of human TCRbeta chains were analyzed by immunosequencing. The authors' analysis ran thus. Repertoire TCRs were matched against a reference library of SARS-CoV-2-specific TCRs generated with the MIRA antigen-specificity platform. Breadth meant the fraction of unique TCRs that were SARS-CoV-2-associated, whereas depth meant the fraction of total T cells that were SARS-CoV-2-associated. Using the MIRA data, every spike-specific TCR was mapped to the spike region that the TCR reacted to and assigned to either a CD4 or a CD8 class. Log10-transformed breadth and depth values were compared by one-way ANOVA with Sidak's multiple comparisons tests. TCRdb took over this immuneACCESS table, retaining in-frame rearrangements with V and J assigned. Such tables are incomplete; in checked studies, under half of the missing clones stem from an unresolved V gene, and the remainder is unexplained. V and J calls and clone size are as listed in that table; D and trimming were resolved from the DNA. Here the sample has approximately 77,000 clones; approximately 92% occur a single time. The ten largest make up around 5.1% of the sample.

This record belongs to a study of T cell responses to AZD1222 COVID-19 vaccine (dated by TCRdb to the early 2020s). Regarding the study in general: TCR sequencing covered 233 trial participants: 200 to 210 given two doses of AZD1222 and 26 given two doses of MenACWY control vaccine. Trial participants were enrolled by age into 18-55, 56-69 and 70-plus year subgroups, with roughly 160, 29 and 62 TCR-sequenced participants respectively. Results and caveats for the whole study, not just this receptor: Reportedly, close to half of the unique spike-specific TCRs recognized epitopes lying outside the regions that are mutated in the B.1.351 and B.1.1.7 variants. In the small 56-69-year group, the increase in depth fell short of significance, most likely because of low power. Conclusions about previously exposed vaccinees were limited because only a handful of AZD1222 recipients were SARS-CoV-2 seropositive at baseline. After two AZD1222 doses, both the breadth and the depth of spike-specific TCRs were significantly higher than at day 0 and than in MenACWY recipients. Participants were mostly white British and included more females than males, and it was suggested by the authors that clonal diversity may have been underestimated. Vaccine-associated CD4 TCRs spanned the whole spike protein, with dominant responses in regions 160-218 and 743-854. No day 14 peak-response samples were available, so repertoires were characterized only after the peak T cell response.

The clonotype comes from an adult who received the AZD1222 COVID-19 vaccine. The sample was peripheral blood, taken 28 days after the second AZD1222 dose. The chain couples TRBV15 to TRBJ2-5; TRBD1 is a weak D gene call, 6 bases matching. The CDR3 reads CATSSLTTGINQETQYF. The sequenced DNA is TGTGCCACCAGCAGCCTAACAACAGGGATCAACCAAGAGACCCAGTACTTC.